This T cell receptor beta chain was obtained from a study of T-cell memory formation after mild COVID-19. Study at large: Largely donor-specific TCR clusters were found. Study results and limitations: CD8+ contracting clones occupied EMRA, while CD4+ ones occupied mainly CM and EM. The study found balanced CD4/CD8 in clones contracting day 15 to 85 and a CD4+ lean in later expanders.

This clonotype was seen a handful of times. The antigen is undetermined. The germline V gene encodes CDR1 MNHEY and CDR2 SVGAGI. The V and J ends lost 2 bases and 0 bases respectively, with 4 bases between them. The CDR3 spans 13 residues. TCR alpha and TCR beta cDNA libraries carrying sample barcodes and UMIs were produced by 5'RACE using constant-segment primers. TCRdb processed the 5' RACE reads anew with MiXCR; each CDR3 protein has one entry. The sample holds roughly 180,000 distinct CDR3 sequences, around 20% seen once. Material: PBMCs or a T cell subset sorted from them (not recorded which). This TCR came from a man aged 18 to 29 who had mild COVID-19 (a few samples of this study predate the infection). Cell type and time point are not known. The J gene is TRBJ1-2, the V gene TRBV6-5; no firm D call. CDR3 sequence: CASSYAPNYGYTF. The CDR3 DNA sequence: TGTGCCAGCAGTTACGCGCCTAACTATGGCTACACCTTC.